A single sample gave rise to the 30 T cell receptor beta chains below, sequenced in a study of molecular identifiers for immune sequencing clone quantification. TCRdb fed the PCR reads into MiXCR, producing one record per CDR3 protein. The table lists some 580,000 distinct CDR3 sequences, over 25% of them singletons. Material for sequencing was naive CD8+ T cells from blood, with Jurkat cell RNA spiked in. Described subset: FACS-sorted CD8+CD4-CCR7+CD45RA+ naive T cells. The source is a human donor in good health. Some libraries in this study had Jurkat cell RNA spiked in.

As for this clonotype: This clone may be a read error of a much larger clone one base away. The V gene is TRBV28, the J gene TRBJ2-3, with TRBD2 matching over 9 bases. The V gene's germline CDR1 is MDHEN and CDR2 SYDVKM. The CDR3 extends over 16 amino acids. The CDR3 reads CASSYPSGIREDTLYF. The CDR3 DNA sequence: TGTGCCAGCAGTTATCCTAGCGGGATTAGGGAAGATACGCTGTATTTT.

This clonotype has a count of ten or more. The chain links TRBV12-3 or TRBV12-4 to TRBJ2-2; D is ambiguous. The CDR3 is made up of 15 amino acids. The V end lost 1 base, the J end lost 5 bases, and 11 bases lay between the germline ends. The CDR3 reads CASSLEGLHTGELFF. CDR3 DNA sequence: TGTGCCAGCAGTTTAGAAGGGTTGCATACCGGGGAGCTGTTTTTT.

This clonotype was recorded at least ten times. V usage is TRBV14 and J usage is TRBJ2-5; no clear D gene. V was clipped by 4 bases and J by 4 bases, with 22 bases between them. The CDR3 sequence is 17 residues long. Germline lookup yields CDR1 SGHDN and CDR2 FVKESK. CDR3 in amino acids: CASSPQAPVRIGETQYF. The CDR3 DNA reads TGTGCCAGCAGCCCTCAAGCGCCGGTTCGGATAGGAGAGACCCAGTACTTC.

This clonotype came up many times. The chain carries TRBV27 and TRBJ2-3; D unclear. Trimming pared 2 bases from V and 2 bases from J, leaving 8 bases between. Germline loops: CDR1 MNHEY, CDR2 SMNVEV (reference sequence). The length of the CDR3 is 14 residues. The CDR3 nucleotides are TGTGCCAGCAGTTTAATCTTTTCCACAGATACGCAGTATTTT. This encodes CASSLIFSTDTQYF.

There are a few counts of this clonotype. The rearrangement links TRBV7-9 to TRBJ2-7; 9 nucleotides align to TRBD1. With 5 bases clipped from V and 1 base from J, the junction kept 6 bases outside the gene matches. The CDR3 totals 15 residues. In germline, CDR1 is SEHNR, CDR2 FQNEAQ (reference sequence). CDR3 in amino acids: CASSATGGASYEQYF. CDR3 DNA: TGTGCCAGCAGCGCAACAGGGGGCGCTTCCTACGAGCAGTACTTC. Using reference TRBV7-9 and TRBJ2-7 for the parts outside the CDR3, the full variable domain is DTGVSQNPRHKITKRGQNVTFRCDPISEHNRLYWYRQTLGQGPEFLTYFQNEAQLEKSRLLSDRFSAERPKGSFSTLEIQRTEQGDSAMYLCASSATGGASYEQYFGPGTRLTVT.

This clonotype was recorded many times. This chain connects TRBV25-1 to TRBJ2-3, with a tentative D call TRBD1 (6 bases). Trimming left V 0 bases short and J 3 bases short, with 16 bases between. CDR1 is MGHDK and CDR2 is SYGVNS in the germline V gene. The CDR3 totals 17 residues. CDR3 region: CASSEYGTTTWTDTQYF. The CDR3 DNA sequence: TGTGCCAGCAGTGAATATGGGACAACTACGTGGACAGATACGCAGTATTTT.

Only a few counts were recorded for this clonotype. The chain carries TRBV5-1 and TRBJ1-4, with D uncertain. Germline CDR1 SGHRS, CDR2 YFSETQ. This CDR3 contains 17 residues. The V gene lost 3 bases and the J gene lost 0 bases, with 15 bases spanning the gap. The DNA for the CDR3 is TGCGCCAGCAGCTCGCTTCCCCGGACGGCAACTAATGAAAAACTGTTTTTT. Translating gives CASSSLPRTATNEKLFF.

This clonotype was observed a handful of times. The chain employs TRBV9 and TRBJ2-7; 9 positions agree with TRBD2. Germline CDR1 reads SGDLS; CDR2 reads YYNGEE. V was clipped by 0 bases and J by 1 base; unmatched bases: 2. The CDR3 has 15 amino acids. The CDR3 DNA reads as TGTGCCAGCAGCGTAGGACTAGCGGATTCCTACGAGCAGTACTTC. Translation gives CASSVGLADSYEQYF.

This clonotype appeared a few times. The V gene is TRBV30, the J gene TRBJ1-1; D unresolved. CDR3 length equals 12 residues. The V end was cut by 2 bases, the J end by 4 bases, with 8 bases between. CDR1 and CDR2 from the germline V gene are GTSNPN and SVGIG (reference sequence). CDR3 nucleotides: TGTGCCTGGAGTCCTCCCCGCACTGAAGCTTTCTTT. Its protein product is CAWSPPRTEAFF.

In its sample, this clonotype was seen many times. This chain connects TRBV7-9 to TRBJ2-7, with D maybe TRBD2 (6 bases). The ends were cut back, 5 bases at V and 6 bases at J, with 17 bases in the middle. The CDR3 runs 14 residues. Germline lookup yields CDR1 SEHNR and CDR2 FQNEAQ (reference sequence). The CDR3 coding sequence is TGTGCCAGCAGCGCGGGACCCCGAGGGCCCGAGCAGTACTTC. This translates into CASSAGPRGPEQYF. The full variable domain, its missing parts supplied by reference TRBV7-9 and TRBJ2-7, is DTGVSQNPRHKITKRGQNVTFRCDPISEHNRLYWYRQTLGQGPEFLTYFQNEAQLEKSRLLSDRFSAERPKGSFSTLEIQRTEQGDSAMYLCASSAGPRGPEQYFGPGTRLTVT.

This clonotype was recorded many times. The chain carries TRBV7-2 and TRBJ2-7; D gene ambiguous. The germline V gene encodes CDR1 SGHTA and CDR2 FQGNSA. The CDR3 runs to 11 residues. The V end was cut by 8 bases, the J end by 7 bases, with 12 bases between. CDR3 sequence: CASGWGLEQYF. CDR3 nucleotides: TGTGCCAGCGGCTGGGGTCTTGAGCAGTACTTC.

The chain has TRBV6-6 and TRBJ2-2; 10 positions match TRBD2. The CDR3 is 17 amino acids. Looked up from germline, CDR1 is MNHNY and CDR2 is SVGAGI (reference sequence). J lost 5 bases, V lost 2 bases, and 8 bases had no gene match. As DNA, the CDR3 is TGTGCCAGCAGTTACCCCCTAGCGGGAGTGGGGACCGGGGAGCTGTTTTTT. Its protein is CASSYPLAGVGTGELFF.

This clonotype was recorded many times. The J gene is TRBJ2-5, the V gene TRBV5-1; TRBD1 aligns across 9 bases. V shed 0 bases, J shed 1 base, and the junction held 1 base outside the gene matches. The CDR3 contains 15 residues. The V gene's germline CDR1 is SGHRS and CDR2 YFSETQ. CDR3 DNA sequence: TGCGCCAGCAGCTTGGAGACAGGGGGCCAAGAGACCCAGTACTTC. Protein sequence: CASSLETGGQETQYF.

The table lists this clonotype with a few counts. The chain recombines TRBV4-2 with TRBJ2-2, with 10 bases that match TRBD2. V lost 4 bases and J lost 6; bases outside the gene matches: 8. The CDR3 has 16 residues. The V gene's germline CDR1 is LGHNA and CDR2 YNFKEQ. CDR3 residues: CASSPLAGAQSGELFF. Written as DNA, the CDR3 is TGTGCCAGCAGCCCTCTAGCGGGAGCACAATCCGGGGAGCTGTTTTTT.

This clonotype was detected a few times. For the CDR3, the DNA is TGTGCCAGCAGGGAGGGGGGCTACTCAACCAAAAACATTCAGTACTTC. This codes for CASREGGYSTKNIQYF. The chain joins TRBV6-1 to TRBJ2-4, with D possibly being TRBD1 or TRBD2 (6 bases each). Germline lookup yields CDR1 MNHNS and CDR2 SASEGT. Trimming left V 6 bases short and J 2 bases short, with 17 bases between. This CDR3 has 16 amino acids.

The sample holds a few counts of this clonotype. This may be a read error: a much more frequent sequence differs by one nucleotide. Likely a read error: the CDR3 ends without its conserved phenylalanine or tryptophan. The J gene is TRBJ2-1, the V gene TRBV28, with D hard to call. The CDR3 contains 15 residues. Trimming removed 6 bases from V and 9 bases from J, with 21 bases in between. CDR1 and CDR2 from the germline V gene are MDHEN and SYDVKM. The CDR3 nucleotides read TGTGCCAGCAGCAACCATGCCCGAGGATTAGGTGAGCAGTTCCTC. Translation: CASSNHARGLGEQFL.

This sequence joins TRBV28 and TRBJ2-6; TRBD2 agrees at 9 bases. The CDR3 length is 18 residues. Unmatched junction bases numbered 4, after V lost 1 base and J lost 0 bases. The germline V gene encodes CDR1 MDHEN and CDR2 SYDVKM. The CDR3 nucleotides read TGTGCCAGCAGTTTATACCTAGCGGGAACCTCTGGGGCCAACGTCCTGACTTTC. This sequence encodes CASSLYLAGTSGANVLTF.

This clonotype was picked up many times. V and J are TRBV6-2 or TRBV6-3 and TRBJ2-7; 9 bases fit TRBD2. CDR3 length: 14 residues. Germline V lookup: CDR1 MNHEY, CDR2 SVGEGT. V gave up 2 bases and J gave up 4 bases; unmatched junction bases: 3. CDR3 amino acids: CASSYAAGGYEQYF. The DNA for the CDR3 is TGTGCCAGCAGTTACGCCGCGGGAGGGTACGAGCAGTACTTC.

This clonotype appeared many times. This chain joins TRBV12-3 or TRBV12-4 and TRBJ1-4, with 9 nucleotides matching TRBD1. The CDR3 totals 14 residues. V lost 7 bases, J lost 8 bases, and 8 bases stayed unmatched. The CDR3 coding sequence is TGTGCCAGCACCAGACAGGGGGTAGAGGAAAAACTGTTTTTT. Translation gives CASTRQGVEEKLFF.

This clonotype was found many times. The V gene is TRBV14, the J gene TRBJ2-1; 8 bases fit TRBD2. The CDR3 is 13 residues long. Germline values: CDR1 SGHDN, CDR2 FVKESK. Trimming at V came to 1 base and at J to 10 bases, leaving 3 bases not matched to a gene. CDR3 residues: CASSQVSGSEQFF. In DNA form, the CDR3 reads TGTGCCAGCAGCCAAGTGAGCGGGAGCGAGCAGTTCTTC.

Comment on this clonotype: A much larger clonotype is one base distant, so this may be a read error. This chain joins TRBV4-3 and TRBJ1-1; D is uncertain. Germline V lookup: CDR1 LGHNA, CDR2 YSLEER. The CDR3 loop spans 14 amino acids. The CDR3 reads CASSQDILNTKAFF. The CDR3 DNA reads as TGCGCCAGCAGCCAAGATATTCTGAACACTAAAGCTTTCTTT.

CDR3 coding DNA: TGTGCCAGCAGTTTATCGGGGCCTGGCGGGCAGTACTTC. Amino acid sequence: CASSLSGPGGQYF. This chain links TRBV27 with TRBJ2-7; a possible D gene is TRBD1 (5 bases). This CDR3 contains 13 residues. V was cut by 0 bases and J by 9 bases, with 12 bases left in between. Germline assignment: CDR1 MNHEY and CDR2 SMNVEV (reference sequence).

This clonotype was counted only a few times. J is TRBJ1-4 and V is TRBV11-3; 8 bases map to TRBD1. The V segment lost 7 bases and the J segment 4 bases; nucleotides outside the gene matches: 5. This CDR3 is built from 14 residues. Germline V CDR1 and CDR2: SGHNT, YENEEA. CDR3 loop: CASTWTGINEKLFF. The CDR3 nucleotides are TGTGCCAGCACCTGGACAGGGATTAATGAAAAACTGTTTTTT.

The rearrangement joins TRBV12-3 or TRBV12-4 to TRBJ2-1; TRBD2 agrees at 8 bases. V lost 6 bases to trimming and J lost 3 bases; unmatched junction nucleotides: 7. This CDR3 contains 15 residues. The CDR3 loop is CASSISGTRYNEQFF. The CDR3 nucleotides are TGTGCCAGCAGCATTAGCGGGACTCGCTACAATGAGCAGTTCTTC.

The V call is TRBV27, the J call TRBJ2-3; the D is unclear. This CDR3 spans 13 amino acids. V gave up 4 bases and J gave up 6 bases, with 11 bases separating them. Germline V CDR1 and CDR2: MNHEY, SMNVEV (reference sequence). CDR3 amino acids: CASSSRTWDTQYF. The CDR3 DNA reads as TGTGCCAGCAGTTCGAGGACCTGGGATACGCAGTATTTT.

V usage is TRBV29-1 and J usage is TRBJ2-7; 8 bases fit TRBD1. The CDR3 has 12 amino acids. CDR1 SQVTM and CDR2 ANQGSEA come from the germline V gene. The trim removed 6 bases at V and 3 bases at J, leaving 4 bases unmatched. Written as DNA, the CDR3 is TGCAGCGTGGGGGACAGGCTCTACGAGCAGTACTTC. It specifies CSVGDRLYEQYF.

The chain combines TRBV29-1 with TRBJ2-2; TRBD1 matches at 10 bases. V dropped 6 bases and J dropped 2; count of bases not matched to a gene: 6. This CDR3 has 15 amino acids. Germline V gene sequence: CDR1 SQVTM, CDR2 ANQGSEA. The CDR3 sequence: CSVLGTGVNTGELFF. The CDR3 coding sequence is TGCAGCGTCCTAGGGACAGGGGTAAACACCGGGGAGCTGTTTTTT.

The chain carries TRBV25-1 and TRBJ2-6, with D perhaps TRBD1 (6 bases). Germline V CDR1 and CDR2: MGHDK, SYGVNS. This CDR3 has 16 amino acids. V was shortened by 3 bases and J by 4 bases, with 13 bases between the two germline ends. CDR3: CASSDFQGPGANVLTF. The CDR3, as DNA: TGTGCCAGCAGTGATTTCCAGGGGCCCGGGGCCAACGTCCTGACTTTC.

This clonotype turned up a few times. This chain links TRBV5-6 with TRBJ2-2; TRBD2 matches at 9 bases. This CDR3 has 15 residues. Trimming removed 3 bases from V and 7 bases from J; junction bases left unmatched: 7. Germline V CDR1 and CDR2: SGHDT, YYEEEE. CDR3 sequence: CASSSGTSISGELFF. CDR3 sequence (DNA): TGTGCCAGCAGCTCCGGGACTAGCATCAGCGGGGAGCTGTTTTTT.

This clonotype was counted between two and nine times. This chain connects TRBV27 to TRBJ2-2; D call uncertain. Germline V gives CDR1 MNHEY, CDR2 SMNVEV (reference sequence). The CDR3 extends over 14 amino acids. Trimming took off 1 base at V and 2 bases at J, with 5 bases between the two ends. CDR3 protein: CASSLYRNTGELFF. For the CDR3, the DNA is TGTGCCAGCAGTTTATATAGAAACACCGGGGAGCTGTTTTTT.